These 28 T cell receptor beta chains share one sample of origin, sequenced in a study of blood T cell repertoires in COVID-19. Sequencing used immunoSEQ multiplex PCR; TCRdb keeps in-frame clones, though not all of them. The top ten hold 5% to 7% of the sample, which has tens of thousands of clones, more than 70% seen once. Sequences were obtained from peripheral blood. All receptors come from a woman between 55 and 75 years old with acute or convalescent COVID-19.

The V gene is TRBV4-3, the J gene TRBJ2-5; TRBD1 aligns across 8 bases. The CDR3 runs to 14 residues. CDR1 LGHNA and CDR2 YSLEER come from the germline V gene. V was clipped by 6 bases and J by 0 bases; unmatched bases: 3. CDR3 protein: CASSQGQDQETQYF. The DNA of the CDR3 is TGCGCCAGCAGTCAGGGACAGGACCAAGAGACCCAGTACTTC.

V and J are TRBV3-1 (or the pseudogene TRBV3-2) and TRBJ2-5; a weak D match, TRBD2 (5 bases). The V end lost 1 base, the J end lost 1 base, and 22 bases lay between the germline ends. This CDR3 contains 19 residues. In germline, CDR1 is LGHDT, CDR2 YNNKEL (reference sequence). The CDR3 spells CASSQVRGGKGSRQETQYF. For the CDR3, the DNA is TGTGCCAGCAGCCAAGTTCGGGGTGGAAAAGGGTCACGCCAAGAGACCCAGTACTTC.

This clone has more than one count but fewer than ten. The rearrangement uses TRBV12-3 or TRBV12-4 and TRBJ1-1; tentative D call: TRBD1 (5 bases). Trimming removed 9 bases from V and 0 bases from J, with 8 bases in between. The CDR3 consists of 12 residues. The CDR3 here is CASRGLNTEAFF. As DNA, the CDR3 is TGTGCCAGTCGGGGGTTGAACACTGAAGCTTTCTTT.

The chain recombines TRBV7-2 with TRBJ2-7, with 8 bases lining up with TRBD1. V lost 4 bases to trimming and J lost 6 bases; unmatched junction nucleotides: 5. Per the germline V gene, CDR1 is SGHTA and CDR2 is FQGNSA. The length of the CDR3 is 13 residues. CDR3 sequence reads: CASSSGTGSEQYF. The CDR3 DNA reads as TGTGCCAGCAGCTCCGGGACAGGATCCGAGCAGTACTTC.

This chain connects TRBV2 to TRBJ2-3; TRBD2 matches at 7 bases. The V and J ends lost 1 base and 1 base, in that order; junction bases with no gene match: 2. This CDR3 has 15 amino acids. The germline V gene has CDR1 SNHLY and CDR2 FYNNEI. The CDR3 region is CASSEGGGGTDTQYF. CDR3 nucleotides: TGTGCCAGCAGTGAAGGGGGGGGAGGCACAGATACGCAGTATTTT.

V gene TRBV7-9 combines with J gene TRBJ1-1; 7 bases are a match to TRBD1. The V and J ends lost 5 bases and 1 base, in that order; junction bases with no gene match: 10. The CDR3 spans 16 residues. Germline values: CDR1 SEHNR, CDR2 FQNEAQ (reference sequence). CDR3 sequence (DNA): TGTGCCAGCAGCCCCCCGCGGGGACAGTGGAACACTGAAGCTTTCTTT. Protein: CASSPPRGQWNTEAFF.

The chain joins TRBV9 to TRBJ2-7; 10 nucleotides line up with TRBD1. V lost 3 bases, J lost 3 bases, and 3 bases stayed unmatched. The CDR3 length is 14 residues. CDR1 and CDR2 from the germline V gene are SGDLS and YYNGEE. The CDR3: CASSGGDRGYEQYF. The CDR3 bases are TGTGCCAGCAGCGGAGGGGACAGGGGCTACGAGCAGTACTTC.

The genes are TRBV2 and TRBJ2-1, with a possible D match to TRBD2 (5 bases). Germline CDR1 reads SNHLY; CDR2 reads FYNNEI. Trimming removed 1 base from V and 2 bases from J, with 9 bases in between. This CDR3 has 15 amino acids. The CDR3 loop reads CASSEGLAAYNEQFF. The CDR3 nucleotides are TGTGCCAGCAGTGAAGGGCTAGCAGCCTACAATGAGCAGTTCTTC.

This clone is medium-sized (0.01 to 0.1%) within its sample. The chain employs TRBV7-9 and TRBJ1-2; 10 bases align to TRBD1. V shed 4 bases, J shed 6 bases, and the junction held 2 bases outside the gene matches. The germline CDR1 and CDR2 sequences are SEHNR and FQNEAQ (reference sequence). This CDR3 spans 13 amino acids. CDR3 sequence: CASSSTGGDGYTF. The CDR3, as DNA: TGTGCCAGCAGCTCGACAGGGGGCGATGGCTACACCTTC.

This chain uses TRBV6-5 with TRBJ1-2, with D possibly TRBD1 on 6 matching bases. Germline CDR1 and CDR2: MNHEY and SVGAGI. This CDR3 has 12 amino acids. The V end lost 6 bases, the J end lost 8 bases, and 13 bases lay between the germline ends. Written as DNA, the CDR3 is TGTGCCAGCAGCTCTGGACAGTTGGGCTACACCTTC. Translating it yields CASSSGQLGYTF.

This clone was recorded only once. The rearrangement uses TRBV19 and TRBJ1-2; 8 bases map to TRBD1. The trim removed 3 bases at V and 4 bases at J, leaving 7 bases unmatched. Germline CDR1 is LNHDA and CDR2 is SQIVND (reference sequence). There are 15 residues in the CDR3. CDR3 coding DNA: TGTGCCAGTAGTATCAGAGGACAGGGATCCTATGGCTACACCTTC. Translated: CASSIRGQGSYGYTF.

This clone was recorded a few times. In DNA form, the CDR3 reads TGTGCCAGTAGTATACCGGCAGGGTTGACACCTGGGGCCAACGTCCTGACTTTC. As protein: CASSIPAGLTPGANVLTF. The chain combines TRBV19 with TRBJ2-6; D may be TRBD1 (5 bases). Germline CDR1 is LNHDA and CDR2 is SQIVND (reference sequence). V dropped 2 bases and J dropped 2 bases, with 16 bases sitting between them. This CDR3 is built from 18 residues. The full variable domain, completed using reference TRBV19 and TRBJ2-6, is DGGITQSPKYLFRKEGQNVTLSCEQNLNHDAMYWYRQDPGQGLRLIYYSQIVNDFQKGDIAEGYSVSREKKESFPLTVTSAQKNPTAFYLCASSIPAGLTPGANVLTFGAGSRLTVL.

The sample holds a few counts of this clone. V gene TRBV7-9 combines with J gene TRBJ1-3; D may be TRBD1 (6 bases). Germline V CDR1 and CDR2: SEHNR, FQNEAQ (reference sequence). This CDR3 has 16 amino acids. Deletions cut 5 bases from V and 2 bases from J, with 16 bases between. The CDR3 sequence: CASSGGADSPGNTIYF. As DNA, the CDR3 is TGTGCCAGCAGCGGTGGGGCGGACAGCCCTGGAAACACCATATATTTT.

This chain uses TRBV5-1 with TRBJ1-4; D might be TRBD1 (5 bases). The CDR3 loop spans 12 amino acids. V was trimmed by 0 bases and J by 13 bases, leaving 10 bases between them. CDR1 and CDR2 (germline): SGHRS, YFSETQ. In nucleotides, the CDR3 is TGCGCCAGCAGCTTGGGAGACAGCCGACTGTTTTTT. Residues: CASSLGDSRLFF.

This clone was observed a single time. V and J are TRBV7-3 and TRBJ2-1; D perhaps matches TRBD1 (6 bases). V dropped 1 base and J dropped 4 bases, with 11 bases sitting between them. The CDR3 consists of 15 residues. Germline CDR1 reads SGHTA; CDR2 reads FQGTGA. The CDR3 sequence: CASSLSRGQYNEQFF. The CDR3 region has the DNA TGTGCCAGCAGCTTAAGCAGGGGCCAATACAATGAGCAGTTCTTC.

The chain carries TRBV7-2 and TRBJ2-3, with TRBD2 identical over 7 bases. The CDR3 totals 17 residues. The junction had 13 bases not matched to a gene; V was cut back by 5 bases and J by 2 bases. The germline V gene has CDR1 SGHTA and CDR2 FQGNSA. The CDR3 DNA reads as TGTGCCAGCAGCCCCTTGGGGTCGGGAGGATCCACAGATACGCAGTATTTT. Translated, it gives CASSPLGSGGSTDTQYF.

This chain joins TRBV6-2 or TRBV6-3 and TRBJ2-3; 10 nucleotides match TRBD2. The CDR3 runs 18 residues. Per germline, CDR1 MNHEY and CDR2 SVGEGT. The V gene end was trimmed by 4 bases and the J gene end by 6 bases; junction bases not matched to a gene: 16. The CDR3 sequence: CASSLGPLAGVAPDTQYF. CDR3 coding DNA: TGTGCCAGCAGTTTGGGGCCCCTAGCGGGAGTGGCCCCGGATACGCAGTATTTT.

Only a few counts were recorded for this clone. The V gene is TRBV19, the J gene TRBJ1-6, with TRBD1 matching over 10 bases. From germline, CDR1 is LNHDA and CDR2 SQIVND (reference sequence). J was trimmed by 6 bases and V by 5 bases; bases with no gene match: 10. The CDR3 contains 17 residues. CDR3 residues: CASSPRTGGGLNSPLHF. The CDR3 DNA reads as TGTGCCAGTAGTCCACGGACAGGGGGGGGCCTTAATTCACCCCTCCACTTT.

This rearrangement joins TRBV12-5 to TRBJ2-3; D is unresolved. From germline, CDR1 is LGHNT and CDR2 FRNRAP. Trimming took off 5 bases at V and 5 bases at J, with 14 bases between the two ends. This CDR3 comprises 14 residues. CDR3 in amino acids: CASGPPPNGDTQYF. CDR3 DNA: TGTGCTAGTGGTCCCCCACCTAACGGAGATACGCAGTATTTT.

The rearrangement links TRBV30 to TRBJ1-5; 7 nucleotides match TRBD1. Germline CDR1 is GTSNPN and CDR2 is SVGIG (reference sequence). V dropped 1 base and J dropped 1; count of bases not matched to a gene: 4. The CDR3 totals 15 residues. The CDR3: CAWSGRTGSNQPQHF. The CDR3 DNA reads as TGTGCCTGGAGTGGTAGGACAGGAAGCAATCAGCCCCAGCATTTT.

The chain employs TRBV7-3 and TRBJ1-2, with 9 bases matching TRBD1. There are 14 residues in the CDR3. J was trimmed by 6 bases and V by 5 bases; bases with no gene match: 7. Per the germline V gene, CDR1 is SGHTA and CDR2 is FQGTGA. This chain's CDR3 is CASSLGTGNDGYTF. Here the CDR3 DNA reads TGTGCCAGCAGCCTTGGGACAGGGAACGATGGCTACACCTTC.

The rearrangement uses TRBV3-1 (or the pseudogene TRBV3-2) and TRBJ2-1; 8 nucleotides agree with TRBD2. The CDR3 covers 16 residues. After removal of 5 bases from V and 0 bases from J, the junction contained 6 bases not matched to a gene. Germline-derived CDR1 and CDR2 are LGHDT and YNNKEL (reference sequence). CDR3 amino acids: CASSSGGGSSYNEQFF. CDR3 bases: TGTGCCAGCAGCTCGGGGGGGGGAAGCTCCTACAATGAGCAGTTCTTC.

The V and J genes are TRBV4-1 and TRBJ2-3; 8 bases align to TRBD1. Germline CDR1 reads MGHRA; CDR2 reads YSYEKL. The CDR3 totals 15 residues. The trim removed 4 bases at V and 1 base at J, leaving 4 bases unmatched. The CDR3 here is CASSRDRGGTDTQYF. The CDR3 coding sequence is TGCGCCAGCAGCCGAGACAGGGGCGGCACAGATACGCAGTATTTT.

The chain carries TRBV7-3 and TRBJ2-2; D unclear. V lost 1 base, J lost 1 base, and 4 bases lay in between. Germline V CDR1 and CDR2: SGHTA, FQGTGA. The CDR3 extends over 14 amino acids. CDR3 nucleotides: TGTGCCAGCAGCTTAAGCAGGAACACCGGGGAGCTGTTTTTT. This gives the protein CASSLSRNTGELFF. The whole variable domain, filled in from reference TRBV7-3 and TRBJ2-2, reads GAGVSQTPSNKVTEKGKYVELRCDPISGHTALYWYRQSLGQGPEFLIYFQGTGAADDSGLPNDRFFAVRPEGSVSTLKIQRTERGDSAVYLCASSLSRNTGELFFGEGSRLTVL.

The chain joins TRBV3-1 (or the pseudogene TRBV3-2) to TRBJ1-1; TRBD1 might be the D (6 bases). V lost 2 bases to trimming and J lost 1 base, with 8 bases between them. Germline CDR1 reads LGHDT; CDR2 reads YNNKEL (reference sequence). CDR3 length equals 14 residues. Here the CDR3 reads CASSQLDRNTEAFF. The CDR3 DNA sequence: TGTGCCAGCAGCCAACTGGACAGGAACACTGAAGCTTTCTTT.

In DNA form, the CDR3 reads TGTGCCAGCAGTTACAGCGGGGGGCGCTACGAGCAGTACTTC. Encoded protein: CASSYSGGRYEQYF. The gene calls are TRBV6-5 and TRBJ2-7; 9 nucleotides agree with TRBD2. There are 14 residues in the CDR3. After removal of 2 bases from V and 3 bases from J, the junction contained 2 bases not matched to a gene. Germline V gene sequence: CDR1 MNHEY, CDR2 SVGAGI.

The CDR3 bases are TGTGCCAGTAAAGCGGGACCTAACAATGAGCAGTTCTTC. The encoded protein is CASKAGPNNEQFF. The V gene is TRBV2, the J gene TRBJ2-1, with 7 bases aligning to TRBD2. Looked up from germline, CDR1 is SNHLY and CDR2 is FYNNEI. The CDR3 runs 13 residues. V lost 9 bases to trimming and J lost 5 bases; unmatched junction nucleotides: 7.

This clone was counted once. This chain connects TRBV29-1 to TRBJ1-2, with D perhaps matching TRBD1 (6 bases). The CDR3 is made up of 16 amino acids. V was cut by 4 bases and J by 5 bases, with 23 bases left in between. Germline V gene data show CDR1 as SQVTM and CDR2 as ANQGSEA. The DNA of the CDR3 is TGCAGCGTTGTTTGGAATCCGGACAGATACTATTATGGCTACACCTTC. Residues: CSVVWNPDRYYYGYTF.